The rows below give T cell receptor beta chains drawn from one sample of a study of T-cell reconstitution after alpha-beta-depleted transplantation in children. TCRdb used MiXCR to reprocess the PCR reads, holding one entry per CDR3 protein. The sample includes some 550,000 distinct CDR3 sequences, roughly 23% of them seen just once. Sequencing used PBMCs, mostly from graft donor cells, obtained 360 days after TCRalphabeta/CD19-depleted stem cell transplant. Receptors originate from a boy in the first two years of life who had a stem cell transplant for acute myeloid leukemia, so the T cells may come from the graft donor. The conserved cysteine and the conserved F or W are not part of the CDR3 here. D genes are given only for firm matches.

D gene: NA; V gene: TRBV7-3; J gene: TRBJ1-5; CDR3 protein: ASNSSGVLNQPQH
D gene: TRBD1; V gene: TRBV25-1; J gene: TRBJ2-7; CDR3 protein: ASSEGTGPYEQY
D gene: NA; V gene: TRBV12-3/TRBV12-4; J gene: TRBJ2-7; CDR3 protein: ASSFAGSSSYEQY
D gene: NA; V gene: TRBV9; J gene: TRBJ2-3; CDR3 protein: ASSVAGSTDTQY
D gene: TRBD1; V gene: TRBV15; J gene: TRBJ1-5; CDR3 protein: ATSNSGGGYSNQPQH
D gene: NA; V gene: TRBV9; J gene: TRBJ2-1; CDR3 protein: ASSVGGNSYNEQC
D gene: NA; V gene: TRBV5-1; J gene: TRBJ2-7; CDR3 protein: ASSSTDRKYYEQY
D gene: NA; V gene: TRBV13; J gene: TRBJ1-1; CDR3 protein: ASSFLAKEGGDTEAF
D gene: NA; V gene: TRBV6-5; J gene: TRBJ1-3; CDR3 protein: ASSYYTDGNTIY
D gene: NA; V gene: TRBV20-1; J gene: TRBJ1-5; CDR3 protein: SARTASNQPQH
D gene: NA; V gene: TRBV6-5; J gene: TRBJ1-2; CDR3 protein: ASSYTDGHYGYT
D gene: NA; V gene: TRBV6-5; J gene: TRBJ1-5; CDR3 protein: ASSPDDHQPQH
D gene: NA; V gene: TRBV24-1; J gene: TRBJ2-1; CDR3 protein: ATSDLSSANEQF
D gene: NA; V gene: TRBV28; J gene: TRBJ2-5; CDR3 protein: ASSSSLRTQY
D gene: TRBD1; V gene: TRBV12-3/TRBV12-4; J gene: TRBJ2-2; CDR3 protein: ASRQGQSVAGELF
D gene: NA; V gene: TRBV6-5; J gene: TRBJ1-4; CDR3 protein: ASSYQQPNEKLF
D gene: NA; V gene: TRBV7-3; J gene: TRBJ1-6; CDR3 protein: ASSSVGNSPLH
D gene: TRBD1; V gene: TRBV24-1; J gene: TRBJ2-3; CDR3 protein: ATSSGQGAHTDTQY
D gene: NA; V gene: TRBV20-1; J gene: TRBJ2-1; CDR3 protein: SALPWDAYNEQF
D gene: TRBD2; V gene: TRBV20-1; J gene: TRBJ2-3; CDR3 protein: SARDTSGGRLSYTDTQY
D gene: NA; V gene: TRBV6-1; J gene: TRBJ1-4; CDR3 protein: ASSEFGARREKLF
D gene: TRBD2; V gene: TRBV20-1; J gene: TRBJ2-3; CDR3 protein: SARGGRKTLTDTQY
D gene: NA; V gene: TRBV15; J gene: TRBJ2-4; CDR3 protein: ATSNPGVRNIQY
D gene: NA; V gene: TRBV20-1; J gene: TRBJ2-7; CDR3 protein: SALANDEQY
D gene: NA; V gene: TRBV13; J gene: TRBJ1-3; CDR3 protein: ASSSTRGAGNTIY
D gene: NA; V gene: TRBV6-5; J gene: TRBJ1-2; CDR3 protein: ASSYSYGGLGYT
D gene: NA; V gene: TRBV12-1; J gene: TRBJ2-2; CDR3 protein: ASSPRGERTAPLANTGELF
D gene: TRBD2; V gene: TRBV29-1; J gene: TRBJ2-3; CDR3 protein: SVPLAGGTDTQY
D gene: NA; V gene: TRBV12-3/TRBV12-4; J gene: TRBJ1-1; CDR3 protein: ASSFTWNTEAF
D gene: NA; V gene: TRBV29-1; J gene: TRBJ2-5; CDR3 protein: SVGRDSFKGKQTQY
D gene: TRBD1; V gene: TRBV5-1; J gene: TRBJ1-6; CDR3 protein: ASSLSGQGYNSPLH
D gene: NA; V gene: TRBV20-1; J gene: TRBJ1-2; CDR3 protein: RVSSGLGYGYT
D gene: NA; V gene: TRBV12-3/TRBV12-4; J gene: TRBJ2-1; CDR3 protein: ASSFAGGEVYEQF
D gene: NA; V gene: TRBV5-1; J gene: TRBJ2-3; CDR3 protein: ASTSFREGGPDTQY
D gene: TRBD1; V gene: TRBV4-2; J gene: TRBJ1-2; CDR3 protein: ASSQGTVHGYT